This TCR beta chain was recovered during a study of T cells in Graves' hyperthyroidism and ophthalmopathy. The CDR3 consists of 15 residues. Germline V gives CDR1 MNHEY, CDR2 SMNVEV (reference sequence). Trimming removed 6 bases at V and 1 base at J, with 15 bases between. From RNA transcripts, TCR beta CDR3 regions were amplified. First-round RT-PCR targeting the TCR CDR3 was performed with the HTBI primer set. TCRdb reprocessed the multiplex PCR reads via MiXCR and lists one record per CDR3 protein. The sample lists some 620,000 distinct CDR3 sequences, about 17% seen once, with about 3.8% in the top ten. The table lists this clonotype with many counts. The PBMCs were sourced from fresh peripheral blood (more than 9 ml).

Material for sequencing was blood. V and J are TRBV27 and TRBJ1-1; no clear D gene. This TCR was recovered from a woman in her twenties or thirties with Graves' hyperthyroidism. DNA for the CDR3: TGTGCCAGCAGCACGCGAGGCCAGTGGAACACTGAAGCTTTCTTT. The encoded protein is CASSTRGQWNTEAFF.